Sequencing of this TCR beta chain was carried out in a study of blood T cell repertoires in COVID-19 (dated by TCRdb to between 2020 and 2021). Regarding the study in general: Samples covering the acute and convalescent phases of COVID-19 were provided by collaborators in the United States, Italy and Spain. The repertoires were made available in a free public database intended to serve as a resource for research on the immune response to SARS-CoV-2. Samples were obtained from the ongoing ImmuneRACE study (first 160 participants) and from some 1,200 subjects provided by 6 global collaborators. The material from the prospective study consisted of cDNA or gDNA derived from T cells, B-cell-depleted T cells, or PBMCs. Deeply sampled blood TCRbeta repertoires from subjects exposed to, actively infected with, or recovered from COVID-19 were included in the dataset. Where available, HLA class I and class II types were taken from metadata supplied by the sample provider and were not determined by assay-based typing. The sample metadata nearly always contained a de-identified subject ID, COVID-19 status, age in years and sex.

Collaborating institutions collected whole blood in K2EDTA tubes following their own protocols. For TCRbeta analysis, collaborator samples were shipped as frozen whole blood, as isolated PBMCs, or as DNA extracted from either sample type. Based on the germline V gene, the CDR1 and CDR2 sequences are SNHLY and FYNNEI. Trimming takes 6 bases off V and 0 bases off J; junction bases not matched to a gene: 6. From its cysteine to its phenylalanine, the CDR3 spans 16 amino acids. Just the 48-base CDR3 DNA is kept, in frame starting at base 1. TCRbeta CDR3 regions were amplified from genomic DNA by means of the immunoSEQ Assay, a bias-controlled multiplex PCR. The authors processed their data as follows. Nucleated cell counts per sample were estimated from amplification of reference gene primers within the assay. To quantify the absolute abundance of each unique TCRbeta CDR3 rearrangement, sequence reads were collapsed and filtered. For each sample, productive Simpson clonality was calculated as the square root of Simpson's diversity index over productive rearrangements. As stored in TCRdb, this immuneACCESS dataset retains in-frame rearrangements with V and J assigned. A fraction of the clones does not appear; measured against another copy, unresolved V genes explain less than half of the discrepancy, and the remainder lacks a known reason. That table gives V, J and clone size, and the DNA gave D and trimming. This sample is represented by 120,000 or so clones; around 63% of them were singletons. Roughly 2% of the sample is held by the ten biggest clonotypes.

As for this clone: Its specific antigen is unknown. Per-base qualities were not stored, and no clone one base away is much larger.

Paper-wide results and their limitations: The quantity of clinical and demographic metadata differed by source and by participant and was supplied without curation.

This chain joins TRBV2 to TRBJ1-4; 8 bases in between match TRBD1. This TCR came from a woman aged 70 to 79 with acute or convalescent COVID-19. The sequencing input was peripheral blood. The CDR3 protein sequence reads: CASRGTGSATNEKLFF. The nucleotides are TGTGCCAGCAGGGGGACAGGTTCCGCAACTAATGAAAAACTGTTTTTT.